Listed below are T cell receptor beta chains from one sample, sequenced in a study of cytomegalovirus exposure and HLA in healthy donors. The repertoire was sequenced with immunoSEQ multiplex PCR; TCRdb's copy has only in-frame clones and lacks some. The data contain more than 150,000 clones, 75% to 90% of them singletons. Sequencing was carried out using PBMCs. These receptors were obtained from a boy younger than 18 in good health and CMV-seronegative. CDR3s leave out the opening cysteine and the closing phenylalanine or tryptophan.

V gene: TRBV29-1; J gene: TRBJ1-2; CDR3 protein: SVDRAVYGYT
V gene: TRBV18; J gene: TRBJ1-1; CDR3 protein: ASSSGGRTEAF
V gene: TRBV11-2; J gene: TRBJ1-1; CDR3 protein: ASSLGTVNTEAF
V gene: TRBV6-6; J gene: TRBJ1-1; CDR3 protein: ASSRGTVDAEAF
V gene: TRBV9; J gene: TRBJ1-5; CDR3 protein: ASRGGAYSNQPQH
V gene: TRBV19; J gene: TRBJ2-2; CDR3 protein: ASNREREGPGELF
V gene: TRBV5-1; J gene: TRBJ1-2; CDR3 protein: ASSLLGRGQDGYT
V gene: TRBV5-5; J gene: TRBJ2-7; CDR3 protein: ASSLPDTYYEQY
V gene: TRBV18; J gene: TRBJ2-7; CDR3 protein: ASSPRPSGLTYEQY
V gene: TRBV5-6; J gene: TRBJ1-2; CDR3 protein: ASSLGQGFYGYT
V gene: TRBV11-2; J gene: TRBJ2-7; CDR3 protein: ASSSILEQY
V gene: TRBV18; J gene: TRBJ1-5; CDR3 protein: ASSRAPGDNQPQH
V gene: TRBV13; J gene: TRBJ2-7; CDR3 protein: ASSFARDRVLYEQY
V gene: TRBV4-3; J gene: TRBJ1-5; CDR3 protein: ASSQAGGNQPQH
V gene: TRBV30; J gene: TRBJ1-6; CDR3 protein: AWSRFREDSPLH
V gene: TRBV15; J gene: TRBJ1-5; CDR3 protein: ATSSDRESQPQH
V gene: TRBV15; J gene: TRBJ1-5; CDR3 protein: ATSSPIGSQPQH
V gene: TRBV13; J gene: TRBJ2-3; CDR3 protein: ASSLGTSGEPDTQY
V gene: TRBV20-1; J gene: TRBJ2-1; CDR3 protein: SARYNNEQF
V gene: TRBV9; J gene: TRBJ2-3; CDR3 protein: ASSVGTSADTQY
V gene: TRBV27; J gene: TRBJ1-2; CDR3 protein: ASSLQGGGGYT
V gene: TRBV5-4; J gene: TRBJ2-3; CDR3 protein: ASSGGTGGTDTQY
V gene: TRBV5-1; J gene: TRBJ1-3; CDR3 protein: ASSRNSVRAAFLSGNTIY
V gene: TRBV25-1; J gene: TRBJ1-4; CDR3 protein: ASSNLDTTNEKLF
V gene: TRBV6-1; J gene: TRBJ1-2; CDR3 protein: ASSFTGTAYGYT
V gene: TRBV7-9; J gene: TRBJ2-5; CDR3 protein: ASSLGHHETQY
V gene: TRBV7-9; J gene: TRBJ1-2; CDR3 protein: ASSSLSDGYT
V gene: TRBV19; J gene: TRBJ2-7; CDR3 protein: ASSIDIGTGGTYEQY
V gene: TRBV5-1; J gene: TRBJ1-3; CDR3 protein: ASSADPRVPGNTIY
V gene: TRBV27; J gene: TRBJ1-2; CDR3 protein: ASSLSTYDGYT
V gene: TRBV7-3; J gene: TRBJ2-1; CDR3 protein: ASSPGHSSYNEQF
V gene: TRBV19; J gene: TRBJ1-1; CDR3 protein: ASSIGTGTEAF
V gene: TRBV6-5; J gene: TRBJ1-1; CDR3 protein: ASSYLGESTEAF
V gene: TRBV10-3; J gene: TRBJ1-5; CDR3 protein: AISEGGPDGNQPQH
V gene: TRBV6-5; J gene: TRBJ1-2; CDR3 protein: ASSSSRNYGYT
V gene: TRBV9; J gene: TRBJ2-1; CDR3 protein: ASSVGSGTYNEQF
V gene: TRBV6-1; J gene: TRBJ1-1; CDR3 protein: ASSDHRGRPNTEAF
V gene: TRBV4-1; J gene: TRBJ1-2; CDR3 protein: ASRASGQDYGYT
V gene: TRBV29-1; J gene: TRBJ1-2; CDR3 protein: SVDPGRGIDGYT
V gene: TRBV19; J gene: TRBJ1-2; CDR3 protein: ASNLARNNYGYT
V gene: TRBV27; J gene: TRBJ1-2; CDR3 protein: ASSFGQAYYGYT
V gene: TRBV7-9; J gene: TRBJ2-5; CDR3 protein: SSSYPGTSGRQETQY
V gene: TRBV11-2; J gene: TRBJ1-2; CDR3 protein: ASSPAVGAYGYT